The source of this TCR beta chain is a study of blood T cell repertoires in COVID-19 (dated by TCRdb to the early 2020s). Regarding the study in general: Samples from collaborators originated in the United States, Italy and Spain and spanned both the acute and convalescent phases of COVID-19. The prospective study material was composed of cDNA or gDNA derived from T cells, B-cell-depleted T cells, or PBMCs. Subjects who had been exposed to COVID-19, were actively infected with it, or had recovered from it provided the deeply sampled blood TCRbeta repertoires that made up the dataset. The repertoires were released in a freely available public database intended as a resource for research on the immune response to SARS-CoV-2. Samples were obtained from the ongoing ImmuneRACE study (first 160 participants) and from over a thousand subjects provided by 6 global collaborators. The sample metadata nearly always contained a de-identified subject ID, COVID-19 status, age in years and sex. Where HLA class I and class II types were available, the types were taken from metadata supplied by the sample provider, not from assay-based typing. What the study reported, not specific to this receptor: The quantity of clinical and demographic metadata differed by source and by participant and was supplied without curation.

V loses 4 bases of germline sequence and J loses 6 bases, and the interval between the two ends is 16 bases. Reading from cysteine to phenylalanine, the CDR3 counts 15 amino acids. Only the CDR3 region is kept as DNA, spanning 45 bases read in frame from base 1. Sequences MNHEY (CDR1) and SMNVEV (CDR2) are obtained from the germline V gene (reference sequence). The immunoSEQ Assay, a bias-controlled multiplex PCR, was used to amplify TCRbeta CDR3 regions from genomic DNA. As for how the authors treated the data: Within the assay, amplification of reference gene primers was used to estimate how many nucleated cells each sample contained. To quantify the absolute abundance of each unique TCRbeta CDR3 rearrangement, sequence reads were collapsed and filtered. For each sample, productive Simpson clonality was calculated as the square root of Simpson's diversity index across productive rearrangements. TCRdb mirrors the immuneACCESS table, restricted to in-frame sequences. Some clones are absent from its copies; in checked studies, under half trace to an unresolved V gene, and the reason for the others is unknown. V and J calls plus clone size are reproduced from that table; the DNA served to infer D and trimming. This sample gives about 310,000 clones in total; 87% of them show up just once. Of the sample, 1% falls within the top ten clones.

Collaborating institutions collected whole blood in K2EDTA tubes following their own protocols. For TCRbeta analysis, collaborators shipped samples as frozen whole blood, isolated PBMCs, or DNA extracted from either of those sample types. About this clone: Its binding antigen is unknown. No much larger clonotype is one base removed from it; base qualities were not supplied.

Sequenced input: peripheral blood. The receptor was derived from a man aged 45-60 years with active or convalescent COVID-19. Recombination connected TRBV27 to TRBJ1-3; a weak D assignment points to TRBD1 (6 bases agree). The CDR3 has the sequence CASSSWGRGPNTIYF. The bases read TGTGCCAGCAGTTCTTGGGGGCGCGGGCCAAACACCATATATTTT.